This record looks at one TCR beta chain sequence and its context. Its specificity is unknown. A much larger clone is a single base away; this may be a read error. This entry comes from a study of T cell repertoires in cytomegalovirus infection. Study at large: Based on public TCR beta signatures, there were indications of CMV infection and of a matching HLA type. Study-level findings and limits: In two of eight donors, the top clonotype was HLA-C-restricted CMV-specific.

The CDR3 consists of 15 residues. Germline-derived CDR1 and CDR2 are SGHTA and FQGNSA. Using its own MiXCR run on the reads, TCRdb lists one record per CDR3 protein. The repertoire includes 270,000 or so distinct CDR3 sequences, over 15% of them detected once, and approximately 51% sits in the top ten. Material for sequencing was CD8+ T cells from PBMCs. J is TRBJ1-2 and V is TRBV7-2; TRBD1 is a possible D gene (6 bases). This TCR came from a human donor in good health (CMV status not recorded). Some clones in this sample may be carry-over from other donors' samples. CDR3 loop: CASSSPGVMDYVYTF. The CDR3, as DNA: TGTGCCAGCAGCTCTCCAGGGGTGATGGACTATGTCTACACCTTC.